This TCR beta chain was recorded in a study of blood T cell repertoires in COVID-19. The CDR3 spans 15 residues. CDR1 MNHEY and CDR2 SVGAGI come from the germline V gene. Trimming took 3 bases from V and 4 from J; bases not matched to a gene: 6. Profiled with immunoSEQ multiplex PCR; TCRdb holds only in-frame clones, not every one. The table lists fewer than 250,000 clones, around four fifths of them singletons. This receptor was obtained from an elderly woman with COVID-19, enrolled during active disease. The sample comprised peripheral blood. The chain joins TRBV6-5 to TRBJ1-2, with TRBD1 matching 9 bases. CDR3 region: CASSYRTGDFYGYTF. CDR3 in DNA: TGTGCCAGCAGTTATCGGACAGGGGATTTCTATGGCTACACCTTC.